This T cell receptor (beta chain) was recorded in a study of immune evolution from preneoplasia to lung adenocarcinoma. Study in general: HLA loss of heterozygosity: around 6.5% AIS, about 15% MIA, about 30% ADC, none AAH.

Patients had resection in Japan or China between about 2013 and 2017. Histologic diagnosis was independently verified by two lung pathologists. As for this clone: Its antigen is unknown.

Measured with immunoSEQ multiplex PCR; TCRdb has only the in-frame clones, and not every one. The sample has approximately 4,100 clones, more than 65% seen once. The germline V gene has CDR1 SEHNR and CDR2 FQNEAQ (reference sequence). The CDR3 consists of 12 residues. V lost 3 bases to trimming and J lost 0 bases, with 0 bases between them. The study's findings and limits: Highest clonality occurred in KRAS-mutant, not EGFR-mutant or double wild-type, nodules.

V is TRBV7-9 and J is TRBJ1-3; D gene unclear. What was sequenced was FFPE invasive lung adenocarcinoma tissue. The sequence was obtained from a person between 65 and 80 years old with invasive lung adenocarcinoma. Some clones in this sample may be carry-over from other donors' samples. The CDR3 region has the DNA TGTGCCAGCAGCTTCTCTGGAAACACCATATATTTT. It encodes CASSFSGNTIYF.